The 17 T cell receptor beta chains reported below all come from one sample, sequenced in a study of blood T cell repertoires in COVID-19. Profiled with immunoSEQ multiplex PCR; TCRdb holds only in-frame clones, not every one. The sample has around 46,000 clones, about 89% seen once; the top ten hold roughly 15%. What was sequenced was peripheral blood. The receptors come from a human donor in a cohort sampled during active COVID-19.

This clone was counted a single time. The DNA for the CDR3 is TGTGCCAGTAGCCCGGGACAGCACTTCTACGAGCAGTACTTC. It is translated as CASSPGQHFYEQYF. The chain recombines TRBV19 with TRBJ2-7, with 7 bases lining up with TRBD1. This CDR3 spans 14 amino acids. Germline lookup yields CDR1 LNHDA and CDR2 SQIVND (reference sequence). The V and J ends lost 6 bases and 3 bases, in that order; junction bases with no gene match: 8.

The chain joins TRBV12-2 to TRBJ2-7; the DNA was not compared with TRBD1, the D call given in the table. TRBV12-2 is given as a pseudogene. The CDR3 covers 15 residues. CDR3 DNA sequence: TGTGCAAGTCGCCCATCAGGCAGGGGGCTTTACGAGCAGTACTTC. Protein: CASRPSGRGLYEQYF.

The V gene is TRBV6-5, the J gene TRBJ1-5, with 7 bases matching TRBD1. Germline values: CDR1 MNHEY, CDR2 SVGAGI. V was clipped by 6 bases and J by 2 bases; unmatched bases: 1. The CDR3 length is 13 residues. As DNA, the CDR3 is TGTGCCAGCAGCCAGGGGGGCAATCAGCCCCAGCATTTT. As protein: CASSQGGNQPQHF.

The gene calls are TRBV27 and TRBJ1-5; D may be TRBD1 (6 bases). The germline V gene has CDR1 MNHEY and CDR2 SMNVEV (reference sequence). This CDR3 region has 12 residues. Trimming took 8 bases from V and 6 from J, leaving 11 bases between them. The CDR3 coding sequence is TGTGCCAGCGCAAGGGGGGGTCAGCCCCAGCATTTT. Encoded protein: CASARGGQPQHF.

The chain employs TRBV10-3 and TRBJ2-7; 13 bases fit TRBD2. The CDR3 runs to 19 residues. V was clipped by 4 bases and J by 0 bases; unmatched bases: 12. CDR1 ENHRY and CDR2 SYGVKD come from the germline V gene. The CDR3 coding sequence is TGTGCCATCAGTGTTCGAGGACTAGCGGGAGTGGAGAGCTCCTACGAGCAGTACTTC. Translation: CAISVRGLAGVESSYEQYF.

J is TRBJ2-5 and V is TRBV7-3, with D maybe TRBD2 (6 bases). V dropped 5 bases and J dropped 5 bases, with 15 bases sitting between them. CDR3 length: 14 amino acids. Germline lookup yields CDR1 SGHTA and CDR2 FQGTGA. The CDR3 DNA reads as TGTGCCAGCAGCCTTTACCCGGGAGCGGAGACCCAGTACTTC. Translated: CASSLYPGAETQYF.

V gene TRBV14 combines with J gene TRBJ2-1; D may be TRBD1 (6 bases). Germline-derived CDR1 and CDR2 are SGHDN and FVKESK. The CDR3 is 16 amino acids. V lost 0 bases, J lost 5 bases, and 14 bases lay in between. The CDR3 DNA sequence: TGTGCCAGCAGCCAAGAGACTGGGACACTAAACAATGAGCAGTTCTTC. It is translated as CASSQETGTLNNEQFF.

The table lists this clone with a few counts. This chain links TRBV6-1 with TRBJ2-7, with 9 bases identical to TRBD2. Germline V gives CDR1 MNHNS, CDR2 SASEGT. This CDR3 has 14 residues. V shed 1 base and J 4 bases; nucleotides not matched to a gene: 2. CDR3 DNA: TGTGCCAGCAGTGAAGGTAGCGGGAGTTACGAGCAGTACTTC. Translation: CASSEGSGSYEQYF.

The chain is built from TRBV2 and TRBJ1-3, with 8 bases that match TRBD1. The CDR3 length is 14 residues. V lost 6 bases and J lost 0; bases outside the gene matches: 1. Germline loops: CDR1 SNHLY, CDR2 FYNNEI. The CDR3: CASSGTGSGNTIYF. The CDR3 DNA is TGTGCCAGCAGCGGGACAGGCTCTGGAAACACCATATATTTT.

This sequence joins TRBV2 and TRBJ2-5; 9 nucleotides line up with TRBD2. The CDR3 length is 15 residues. From germline, CDR1 is SNHLY and CDR2 FYNNEI. V trimming: 1 base; J trimming: 7 bases; junction bases outside the gene matches: 7. CDR3 sequence (DNA): TGTGCCAGCAGTGAAGGGCGGGGGGGCACAGTGACCCAGTACTTC. Translating it yields CASSEGRGGTVTQYF.

J is TRBJ2-7 and V is TRBV7-6, with 8 positions matching TRBD2. This CDR3 is built from 15 residues. CDR1 is SGHVS and CDR2 is FNYEAQ in the germline V gene. J gave up 5 bases and V 3 bases, and 9 bases lay outside the gene matches. The DNA for the CDR3 is TGTGCCAGCAGCTTTAACTCGGGACTAGAGGACGAGCAGTACTTC. It encodes CASSFNSGLEDEQYF.

By its share, this clone is medium-sized. The CDR3 DNA reads as TGTGCCAGCAGGGGGGGACTAGCGGGAGACTTCTACAATGAGCAGTTCTTC. This gives the protein CASRGGLAGDFYNEQFF. The chain links TRBV28 to TRBJ2-1; 14 bases agree with TRBD2. This CDR3 comprises 17 residues. The ends lost 6 bases at V and 3 bases at J; junction bases unmatched: 7. Germline values: CDR1 MDHEN, CDR2 SYDVKM. The complete variable domain, with remaining parts taken from reference TRBV28 and TRBJ2-1, reads DVKVTQSSRYLVKRTGEKVFLECVQDMDHENMFWYRQDPGLGLRLIYFSYDVKMKEKGDIPEGYSVSREKKERFSLILESASTNQTSMYLCASRGGLAGDFYNEQFFGPGTRLTVL.

The chain couples TRBV6-5 to TRBJ2-3; TRBD1 aligns across 10 bases. CDR3 size: 15 residues. Germline values: CDR1 MNHEY, CDR2 SVGAGI. The J segment lost 1 base and the V segment lost 6 bases, leaving 4 bases of the junction unmatched. The chain's CDR3 is CASRDRGGGTDTQYF. The CDR3 DNA sequence: TGTGCCAGCAGGGACAGGGGGGGTGGCACAGATACGCAGTATTTT.

J is TRBJ2-1 and V is TRBV10-3; 13 positions match TRBD2. The CDR3 totals 14 residues. The junction had 6 bases not matched to a gene; V was cut back by 9 bases and J by 7 bases. The germline CDR1 and CDR2 sequences are ENHRY and SYGVKD. CDR3: CAMGTSGADNEQFF. The DNA for the CDR3 is TGTGCCATGGGGACTAGCGGGGCAGATAATGAGCAGTTCTTC.

The chain uses TRBV10-3 and TRBJ1-5; the match to TRBD1 covers 11 bases. The junction had 6 bases not matched to a gene; V was cut back by 2 bases and J by 6 bases. The CDR3 is 16 residues long. Germline V gene lookup returns CDR1 ENHRY and CDR2 SYGVKD. This CDR3 reads CAISEPGQGVVQPQHF. The CDR3 nucleotides read TGTGCCATCAGTGAGCCGGGACAGGGGGTGGTTCAGCCCCAGCATTTT.

For the CDR3, the DNA is TGCGCCAGCAGCTTGGCCGGGAAGAACACCGGGGAGCTGTTTTTT. It is translated as CASSLAGKNTGELFF. V gene TRBV5-1 combines with J gene TRBJ2-2, with D possibly matching TRBD2 (5 bases). The length of the CDR3 is 15 residues. V was trimmed by 0 bases and J by 1 base, leaving 7 bases between them. The germline CDR1 and CDR2 sequences are SGHRS and YFSETQ.

The count of this clone is one. The rearrangement joins TRBV5-4 to TRBJ2-3; possible D gene TRBD1, 6 bases. This CDR3 spans 15 amino acids. The germline CDR1 and CDR2 sequences are SGHNT and YYREEE (reference sequence). Trimming left V 5 bases short and J 1 base short, with 14 bases between. The CDR3: CASSPPRGRTDTQYF. The CDR3 coding sequence is TGTGCCAGCAGTCCTCCCAGGGGCCGCACAGATACGCAGTATTTT.